This T cell receptor beta chain is from a study of Tregs in tolerant kidney transplant recipients (dated by TCRdb to between 2019 and 2020). With regard to the full study: The transplants used related donors with nonmyeloablative bone marrow transplantation, and mixed chimerism in the human trials was transient. The study applied TCRbeta sequencing to find donor-specific regulatory T cells before combined kidney and bone marrow transplantation and then followed those same cells after transplant. What the study reported, not specific to this receptor: In tolerant patients, donor-specific Tregs expanded more than Tregs overall, which suggests antigen-driven rather than nonspecific expansion. Because the PCR primers were changed over time for some patients, nucleotide-level comparison could not be performed across the samples from those patients. Expanding Tregs with activated donor B cells appeared to identify the most biologically relevant and donor-specific TCRbeta repertoire. Biological reproducibility was not directly assessed, although technical replication error appeared to be minimal. Because the study included only a small number of patients, the results must be confirmed in larger populations and under other immunosuppression protocols.

Points on this clone: The antigen it binds to is not known. No quality values exist for individual bases; no much larger clone is one base distant.

In the paper's terms, the time point label means: blood sample drawn before combined kidney and bone marrow transplant. Thawed PBMCs were FACS-sorted into unstimulated Tregs (CD4+CD25+CD127-), CD4+ non-Tregs (CD4+CD25-), CD4 cells and CD8 cells. Prior to Treg sorting, thawed PBMCs were rested overnight at 37 degrees C with around 200 IU/ml IL-2. The patients were 4 recipients of combined kidney and bone marrow transplants from the ITN036ST trial, and samples were available only for these trial subjects. Healthy control blood was processed to PBMCs with a Ficoll density gradient and then cryopreserved, whereas patient PBMCs were collected both before and after transplant. For TCRbeta CDR3 sequencing, genomic DNA was extracted from sorted cells using the QIAGEN DNeasy Blood and Tissue Kit. High-throughput TCRbeta CDR3 sequencing, which included PCR amplification with bias correction and internal controls, was done commercially through immunoSEQ. Per the source publication's procedure: A unique productive TCRbeta sequence was defined by the CDR3 nucleotide sequence when primers matched, and otherwise by the CDR3 amino acid sequence together with the Vbeta and Jbeta genes. To correct sorting error, sequences shared between sorted populations at a frequency ratio of 2:1 or less were removed; the rest were assigned to the higher population. Sequences were defined as donor-reactive when expanded at least 5-fold in CFSE-low cells versus unstimulated cells and present at a frequency of at least 0.01% in CFSE-low cells. Jensen-Shannon divergence, calculated on the top 100 TCRbeta sequences ranked by frequency, was used to quantify repertoire divergence. When a sample had multiple sequencing runs, each run was corrected for sorting error separately and the runs were then pooled. In its TCRdb copy, this immuneACCESS table keeps in-frame sequences only and misses some clones. Where compared with another copy, unresolved V genes explain less than half of these, and the others have no known cause. That table is the source of V, J and clone size, and D and trimming were worked out from the DNA. This sample has over 50,000 clones in its table, and approximately 83% of those were observed once. The ten largest clones represent 2% to 2.5% of the sample.

Relative to germline, V is 3 bases shorter and J is 5 bases shorter, with 13 bases between their ends. From its cysteine to its phenylalanine, the CDR3 spans 14 amino acids. The entry retains the CDR3 DNA only, 42 bases that are in frame from base 1. According to the germline V gene, CDR1 reads MNHNS and CDR2 reads SASEGT. The material sequenced was Tregs from blood, taken before the transplant. This TCR came from a human donor who received a combined kidney and bone marrow transplant. This chain joins TRBV6-1 to TRBJ2-5, with the D gene too uncertain to name. The CDR3 amino acid sequence is: CASSDRSRRETQYF. The sequenced DNA is TGTGCCAGCAGTGATAGGTCCCGAAGGGAGACCCAGTACTTC.